This TCR beta chain is from a study of somatic mutations in cytotoxic T cells in rheumatoid arthritis (dated by TCRdb to about 2017). Study-level background: Right after diagnosis and prior to the start of any treatment, approximately 30 ml EDTA of peripheral blood was drawn from patients. Some T-cell populations stained with V beta antibodies were sorted by flow on a FACSAria II or Sony SH800 to nearly 100% purity, with sorted V beta1+ cells additionally subjected to TCRB sequencing. Whether expanded CD8+ T-cell clones in untreated, newly diagnosed rheumatoid arthritis carry somatic mutations was the study question, and clonality was characterized with TCRB deep sequencing. TCRB deep sequencing covered roughly 60 patients with rheumatoid arthritis along with about 20 healthy controls. Patient and control groups had essentially identical median ages.

As concerns this clone: It lacks a known antigen. No base quality values were provided; no much bigger clone lies one nucleotide off.

Results the study describes overall, beyond this receptor: No adjustment for multiple comparisons was made for the slight TRBV07 underrepresentation in patients. Several identical CD8+ TCRB sequences were found in both blood and synovial fluid, and in about an eighth of the 65 patients the largest CD8+ clone exceeded 20% of CD8+ cells. Viral specificity could not be ruled out by absence from virus-specific databases, and the antigen targets of the expanded CD8+ clones remained unknown. Rheumatoid arthritis patients and age-matched healthy controls did not significantly differ in CD8+ T-cell clonality. CD8+ clonality increased with age in patients (Spearman r ≈ 0.5) but not in healthy controls.

Positive magnetic bead selection on an AutoMACS was used to isolate CD4+ and CD8+ cells, with flow cytometry used to check purity. Clonal expansions were first screened by flow cytometry with a TCR V beta antibody panel, then characterized by TCRB deep sequencing of sorted CD8+ fractions. Ficoll-Paque PLUS density gradient separation was used to isolate peripheral blood mononuclear cells. Using Nucleospin Tissue or Tissue XS kits, DNA was extracted from CD4-enriched, CD8-enriched or PBMC samples, with quantification by a Qubit 2.0 fluorometer. According to the germline V gene, CDR1 reads SGHTA and CDR2 reads FQGNSA. The CDR3, from cysteine to phenylalanine, totals 14 residues. Here the CDR3 DNA is all that survives: 42 bases in frame from base 1. The junction shows trimming of 3 bases on V and 2 bases on J, plus 11 bases between the germline ends. TCRB CDR3 sequencing used the immunoSEQ assay on genomic DNA. The study's processing was this. Patient CD8+ clones larger than 1% were compared against published virus-specific TCRB sequences, and only a few matched. Nothing other than productive TCRB rearrangements was included in the analyses. Defining a clone by its unique TCRB CDR3 sequence, the study calculated clonality as a productive clonality index derived from Shannon entropy. Repertoire overlap between two samples was calculated from the template counts of each clone relative to total templates per sample. V-gene usage from TCRB sequencing and V-gene usage measured by flow cytometry were correlated (Spearman r of over 0.6). The table comes from immuneACCESS by way of TCRdb, which keeps in-frame sequences with V and J called. Part of the clones is missing from these tables; in studies checked, under half for an unresolved V gene and the rest for unknown reasons. That table is the source of V, J and clone size, and D and trimming were worked out from the DNA. The sample data list some 29,000 clones, and about 88% of these were observed just once. The top ten hold 7.5% to 9.5% of the sample.

Sequencing was performed on CD8+ T cells sorted from blood. The clonotype originates from an adult with rheumatoid arthritis. This receptor chain uses TRBV7-2 and TRBJ2-7; too little of a D gene remains to name it. CDR3 reads: CASSFFDGAYEQYF. The nucleotides are TGTGCCAGCAGCTTTTTCGACGGTGCCTACGAGCAGTACTTC.